This note documents a single T cell receptor (beta chain) sequence. Its antigen is unidentified. The data are from a study of blood T cells in healthy people across ages. Study-wide points: Across the age range, TCR beta diversity per million T cells fell in a roughly linear way.

Donors each provided about 10 milliliters of peripheral blood. Combining a sample-barcoded 5' primer with a J-beta primer mix, a second PCR ran for about 6 to 11 cycles. Each cDNA molecule was tagged by a template-switch adaptor that had 12 random nucleotides. Every sample produced at least 3 million CDR3-containing paired-end reads. TCRdb used MiXCR to reprocess the 5' RACE reads, holding one entry per CDR3 protein. The sample comprises 980,000 or so distinct CDR3 sequences, about 48% of which are singletons, and roughly 13% rests with the top ten. V shed 6 bases and J 4 bases; nucleotides not matched to a gene: 4. Per the germline V gene, CDR1 is DFQATT and CDR2 is SNEGSKA (reference sequence). This CDR3 is 12 amino acids long.

This TCR derives from a man younger than 40 in good health. Sequenced sample: blood. The chain combines TRBV20-1 with TRBJ1-1; 8 nucleotides align to TRBD1. As DNA, the CDR3 is TGCAGTGCGGACAGGGAAGGCACTGAAGCTTTCTTT. Translated: CSADREGTEAFF.